Below are 8 T cell receptor beta chains sequenced from a single sample in a study of blood T cell repertoires in COVID-19. Here immunoSEQ multiplex PCR was the method, and the copy in TCRdb shows in-frame clones only, minus some. The sample contains about 290,000 clones, 86% of which appear only once. Sequencing was performed on peripheral blood. The receptors derive from a woman aged 25 to 45 with active or convalescent COVID-19.

This chain uses TRBV28 with TRBJ1-6, with 8 bases matching TRBD1. The CDR3 is 15 amino acids. After removal of 8 bases from V and 0 bases from J, the junction contained 3 bases not matched to a gene. Per germline, CDR1 MDHEN and CDR2 SYDVKM. The CDR3 loop is CASRQGTSYNSPLHF. CDR3 coding DNA: TGTGCCAGCCGACAGGGGACCTCCTATAATTCACCCCTCCACTTT.

In regard to this clone: The sample contains more than one DNA sequence encoding this CDR3. CDR3 residues: CASSPSSTDTQYF. CDR3 in DNA: TGTGCCAGCTCACCCTCTAGCACAGATACGCAGTATTTT. The chain uses TRBV18 and TRBJ2-3; D is unresolved. Trimming removed 3 bases from V and 0 bases from J, with 4 bases in between. Germline V gene sequence: CDR1 KGHSH, CDR2 LQKENI. The CDR3 is 13 amino acids.

The chain has TRBV2 and TRBJ1-2; 9 nucleotides align to TRBD1. CDR3 size: 15 residues. From germline, CDR1 is SNHLY and CDR2 FYNNEI. J gave up 3 bases and V 5 bases, and 7 bases lay outside the gene matches. CDR3 sequence (DNA): TGTGCCAGCAGTCCAACCCGGGACAGGGACTATGGCTACACCTTC. As protein: CASSPTRDRDYGYTF. The full variable domain, with the rest looked up from reference TRBV2 and TRBJ1-2, is EPEVTQTPSHQVTQMGQEVILRCVPISNHLYFYWYRQILGQKVEFLVSFYNNEISEKSEIFDDQFSVERPDGSNFTLKIRSTKLEDSAMYFCASSPTRDRDYGYTFGSGTRLTVV.

The chain uses TRBV12-3 or TRBV12-4 and TRBJ2-7; D perhaps matches TRBD1 (5 bases). CDR3 length equals 13 residues. V was clipped by 1 base and J by 2 bases, with 6 bases between them. The CDR3 bases are TGTGCCAGCAGTTTAGGGACAACCTACGAGCAGTACTTC. This sequence encodes CASSLGTTYEQYF.

V gene TRBV19 combines with J gene TRBJ1-3; no clear D. The V end lost 4 bases, the J end lost 0 bases, and 16 bases lay between the germline ends. From germline, CDR1 is LNHDA and CDR2 SQIVND (reference sequence). There are 17 residues in the CDR3. The CDR3 region has the DNA TGTGCCAGTAGTACCCCTCAGACAAGATCCTCTGGAAACACCATATATTTT. Translation: CASSTPQTRSSGNTIYF. Together with reference TRBV19 and TRBJ1-3, the CDR3 gives the full variable domain: DGGITQSPKYLFRKEGQNVTLSCEQNLNHDAMYWYRQDPGQGLRLIYYSQIVNDFQKGDIAEGYSVSREKKESFPLTVTSAQKNPTAFYLCASSTPQTRSSGNTIYFGEGSWLTVV.

The chain couples TRBV29-1 to TRBJ2-3, with 8 bases lining up with TRBD1. Trimming took 7 bases from V and 3 from J; bases not matched to a gene: 9. Germline CDR1 and CDR2: SQVTM and ANQGSEA. The CDR3 totals 14 residues. CDR3 in DNA: TGCAGCGGGGGTGGTGGACAGGGAACAGATACGCAGTATTTT. Translating gives CSGGGGQGTDTQYF.

V usage is TRBV4-3 and J usage is TRBJ2-2; a weak D match, TRBD1 (6 bases). Germline CDR1 is LGHNA and CDR2 is YSLEER. V shed 3 bases and J shed 7 bases, with 12 bases lying between them. This CDR3 is 14 amino acids long. CDR3 residues: CASSHSGQFGELFF. The CDR3, as DNA: TGCGCCAGCAGCCACTCCGGACAGTTCGGGGAGCTGTTTTTT.

The V gene is TRBV5-4, the J gene TRBJ2-1; 13 bases line up with TRBD2. The trim removed 5 bases at V and 9 bases at J, leaving 8 bases unmatched. Germline CDR1 is SGHNT and CDR2 is YYREEE (reference sequence). CDR3 length: 15 amino acids. CDR3 in amino acids: CASSPGTSGASEQFF. CDR3 nucleotides: TGTGCCAGCAGTCCCGGGACTAGCGGGGCCAGTGAGCAGTTCTTC.